The rows below give T cell receptor beta chains drawn from one sample of a study of blood T cell repertoires in COVID-19. Sequencing was performed with immunoSEQ multiplex PCR; in TCRdb, only in-frame clones are kept and a portion is missing. In the table there are under 200,000 clones, roughly nine tenths of which are singletons. Sequencing was carried out using peripheral blood. These receptors came from a man aged 55 to 70 with active or convalescent COVID-19. Each CDR3 is given without its conserved first and last residue.

CDR3: ASSPRDSYNEQF
V: TRBV18
length: 12

CDR3: ASGLAGGAGELF
V: TRBV19
length: 12

CDR3: ASSDQAGGAETQY
V: TRBV10-1
length: 13

CDR3: ASQLWRGTTEAF
V: TRBV18
length: 12

CDR3: ASSRTGGTDTQY
V: TRBV2
length: 12

CDR3: ASSVVGLPTDTQY
V: TRBV9
length: 13

CDR3: ASSPPTRDSFRNEQF
V: TRBV5-6
length: 15

CDR3: ASSLGRGNTEAF
V: TRBV5-1
length: 12

CDR3: ASIPRRTESGEQF
V: TRBV10-2
length: 13

CDR3: ASSFSGFSSPLH
V: TRBV27
length: 12

CDR3: ASRDRISGT
V: TRBV19
length: 9

CDR3: ATSRDLPGGYQPQH
V: TRBV15
length: 14

CDR3: ASSPPGQASTDTQY
V: TRBV14
length: 14

CDR3: ASSPQGVDEQY
V: TRBV5-1
length: 11

CDR3: ASSEGVAGAQETQY
V: TRBV6-1
length: 14

CDR3: ASSVLAGIVYEQY
V: TRBV28
length: 13

CDR3: ASSESRGGEKLF
V: TRBV25-1
length: 12

CDR3: ASPRGRMGKNTEAF
V: TRBV10-1
length: 14

CDR3: ASSPAPGTYAYEQY
V: TRBV7-8
length: 14

CDR3: ASGQGDQPQH
V: TRBV10-3
length: 10

CDR3: ASSPTGEGNTIY
V: TRBV6-5
length: 12

CDR3: ASSLSASGGTEAF
V: TRBV5-1
length: 13

CDR3: ASSQVYTSQEETQY
V: TRBV4-2
length: 14

CDR3: ASSQDKAYTQY
V: TRBV4-1
length: 11

CDR3: ASSLSGDNTDTQY
V: TRBV5-1
length: 13

CDR3: ASSLGGSRNTIY
V: TRBV11-2
length: 12

CDR3: ASSLGGQGPRDTQY
V: TRBV28
length: 14

CDR3: ASSGSPGNYGYT
V: TRBV5-1
length: 12

CDR3: ASSSGLAGRGEQF
V: TRBV5-4
length: 13

CDR3: ASSPWTEGNTIY
V: TRBV5-1
length: 12

CDR3: ASSDRTGYGYT
V: TRBV6-6
length: 11

CDR3: SVRTFQGLDTEAF
V: TRBV29-1
length: 13

CDR3: ASSEALQGTYGYT
V: TRBV6-1
length: 13

CDR3: ASSLFAGGSYEQY
V: TRBV11-2
length: 13

CDR3: ASSLGQVNTEAF
V: TRBV5-1
length: 12

CDR3: ASSSTGWVKY
V: TRBV11-2
length: 10

CDR3: ASSLARGGRTDTQY
V: TRBV5-4
length: 14

CDR3: ASSTGQGVGYT
V: TRBV2
length: 11

CDR3: ASSLAGGGALRSTQY
V: TRBV7-6
length: 15

CDR3: ASSARGTNEKLF
V: TRBV9
length: 12

CDR3: ASSLKSGGGETQY
V: TRBV5-4
length: 13

CDR3: ASSDPFSGGQSYEQY
V: TRBV6-1
length: 15

CDR3: ASRGRGRNQPQH
V: TRBV6-5
length: 12

CDR3: ASSPAGNPYNEQF
V: TRBV6-5
length: 13

CDR3: AWTHSNQPQH
V: TRBV30
length: 10